One and the same sample provided the 2 T cell receptor beta chains below, sequenced in a study of technical replicates of blood from a few donors. TCRdb keeps only in-frame clones here, not all; method: immunoSEQ multiplex PCR. The sample carries 55,000 to 65,000 clones, around 93% recorded once. Sequencing was performed on PBMCs. The receptors shown here come from a human donor in good health. Some clones in this sample may be carry-over from other donors' samples.

The chain employs TRBV5-1 and TRBJ1-5; 10 nucleotides match TRBD1. Trimming at V came to 0 bases and at J to 1 base, leaving 7 bases not matched to a gene. Germline V gene data show CDR1 as SGHRS and CDR2 as YFSETQ. This CDR3 has 18 amino acids. The CDR3 is CASSLGPGQGESNQPQHF. Here the CDR3 DNA reads TGCGCCAGCAGCTTGGGACCAGGACAGGGGGAGAGCAATCAGCCCCAGCATTTT.

The rearrangement links TRBV13 to TRBJ2-1, with TRBD2 identical over 8 bases. The length of the CDR3 is 14 residues. The V and J ends lost 5 bases and 10 bases, in that order; junction bases with no gene match: 10. Germline CDR1 PRHDT, CDR2 FYEKMQ (reference sequence). This CDR3 is CASSAYGGAREQFF. As DNA, the CDR3 is TGTGCCAGCAGCGCGTACGGGGGGGCCAGGGAGCAGTTCTTC.